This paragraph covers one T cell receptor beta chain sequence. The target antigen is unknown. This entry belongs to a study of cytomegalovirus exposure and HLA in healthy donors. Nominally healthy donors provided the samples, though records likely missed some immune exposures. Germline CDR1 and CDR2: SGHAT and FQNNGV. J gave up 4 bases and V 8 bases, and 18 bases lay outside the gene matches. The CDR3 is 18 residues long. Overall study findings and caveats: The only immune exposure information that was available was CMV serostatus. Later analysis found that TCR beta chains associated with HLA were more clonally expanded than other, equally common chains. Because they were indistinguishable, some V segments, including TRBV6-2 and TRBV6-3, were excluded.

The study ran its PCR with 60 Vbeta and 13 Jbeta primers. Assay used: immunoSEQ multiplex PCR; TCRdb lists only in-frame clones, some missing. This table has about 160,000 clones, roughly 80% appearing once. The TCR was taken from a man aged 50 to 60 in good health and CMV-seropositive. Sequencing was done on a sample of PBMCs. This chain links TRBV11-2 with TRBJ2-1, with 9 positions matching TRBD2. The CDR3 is CASLSSEIAGDRYNEQFF. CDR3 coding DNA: TGTGCCAGCCTTTCCAGCGAAATAGCGGGAGACCGTTACAATGAGCAGTTCTTC.